The 5 T cell receptor beta chains below all came from one sample that was sequenced in a study of vaccination and CD4 T cells after COVID-19. As for time point: late sampling 161 to 241 days after vaccination in three convalescent patients. TCRdb fed the PCR reads into MiXCR, producing one record per CDR3 protein. The repertoire has 25,000 to 30,000 distinct CDR3 sequences, roughly 50% of them found once; the top ten carry approximately 6%. The sequences come from CD4+ T cells from blood, collected about 7 months after SARS-CoV-2 vaccination. The origin of the receptors is a human donor who had recovered from COVID-19.

The chain links TRBV10-3 to TRBJ2-3; no reliable D call. From germline, CDR1 is ENHRY and CDR2 SYGVKD. The CDR3 runs 13 residues. V was shortened by 7 bases and J by 0 bases, with 8 bases between the two germline ends. CDR3: CAITAGSTDTQYF. The CDR3, as DNA: TGTGCCATCACCGCCGGGAGCACAGATACGCAGTATTTT.

This clonotype was found a few times. The chain links TRBV7-2 to TRBJ1-5, with D unresolved. V lost 7 bases to trimming and J lost 4 bases, with 17 bases between them. Germline loops: CDR1 SGHTA, CDR2 FQGNSA. This CDR3 spans 15 amino acids. The CDR3 loop reads CASTEHPASNQPQHF. The CDR3 DNA is TGTGCCAGCACCGAACACCCAGCCTCAAATCAGCCCCAGCATTTT.

V gene TRBV28 combines with J gene TRBJ2-3; 10 nucleotides match TRBD1. Germline V lookup: CDR1 MDHEN, CDR2 SYDVKM. The V and J ends lost 4 bases and 0 bases, in that order; junction bases with no gene match: 4. The CDR3 sequence is 16 residues long. The CDR3 coding sequence is TGTGCCAGCAGTTCCGACAGGGGGCTAAGCACAGATACGCAGTATTTT. Amino acids: CASSSDRGLSTDTQYF.

The V call is TRBV4-1, the J call TRBJ2-3, with 11 bases identical to TRBD2. Looked up from germline, CDR1 is MGHRA and CDR2 is YSYEKL. This CDR3 comprises 16 residues. Trimming cost V 5 bases and J 2 bases; bases outside gene matches: 6. CDR3 sequence: CASSWGLAEVTDTQYF. The CDR3 DNA is TGCGCCAGCAGCTGGGGACTAGCGGAGGTCACAGATACGCAGTATTTT.

This chain links TRBV18 with TRBJ1-5; no reliable D call. CDR1 and CDR2 from the germline V gene are KGHSH and LQKENI. V was cut by 6 bases and J by 5 bases, with 11 bases left in between. The CDR3 consists of 13 residues. CDR3 amino acids: CASSPARDQPQHF. For the CDR3, the DNA is TGTGCCAGCTCCCCGGCGCGGGATCAGCCCCAGCATTTT.